What follows are 7 T cell receptor beta chains derived from one specimen sequenced in a study of OX40 agonist ivuxolimab in advanced cancers. Sequenced by immunoSEQ multiplex PCR; TCRdb stores in-frame clones only, minus some. Found here are around 95,000 clones, approximately 90% of them singletons; the top ten hold roughly 0.56%. This specimen was CD4+ or CD8+ T cells sorted from blood, taken in a trial of the OX40 agonist ivuxolimab. The source is an adult with an advanced solid tumor such as melanoma, head and neck, liver or kidney cancer.

The V call is TRBV5-1, the J call TRBJ2-3; D not resolved. CDR3 length: 15 amino acids. Deletions cut 0 bases from V and 0 bases from J, with 8 bases between. Germline assignment: CDR1 SGHRS and CDR2 YFSETQ. The CDR3 sequence is CASSLGFTSTDTQYF. The CDR3 DNA is TGCGCCAGCAGCTTGGGCTTTACTAGCACAGATACGCAGTATTTT.

The chain has TRBV5-1 and TRBJ2-7; the D gene could be TRBD1 or TRBD2 (5 bases each). CDR3 length equals 14 residues. Deletions cut 4 bases from V and 4 bases from J, with 15 bases between. The germline gives CDR1 SGHRS, CDR2 YFSETQ. CDR3 sequence reads: CASSRGPSQYEQYF. In DNA form, the CDR3 reads TGCGCCAGCAGCCGGGGCCCAAGCCAGTACGAGCAGTACTTC.

This clone was counted only a few times. The genes are TRBV7-9 and TRBJ1-1; D unclear. In germline, CDR1 is SEHNR, CDR2 FQNEAQ (reference sequence). V was pared by 2 bases and J by 1 base, with 8 bases between. The CDR3 sequence is 14 residues long. In DNA form, the CDR3 reads TGTGCCAGCAGCTTAAAGGGATCGAACACTGAAGCTTTCTTT. Protein sequence: CASSLKGSNTEAFF.

This CDR3 reads CASSFLTGGKKGQYF. In DNA, the CDR3 is TGTGCCAGCAGTTTCCTGACAGGGGGCAAGAAGGGGCAGTACTTC. The gene calls are TRBV28 and TRBJ2-7, with 10 bases that match TRBD1. There are 15 residues in the CDR3. Germline lookup yields CDR1 MDHEN and CDR2 SYDVKM. J lost 9 bases, V lost 3 bases, and 11 bases had no gene match.

CDR3 sequence reads: CASSYGGFASTDTQYF. In nucleotides, the CDR3 is TGTGCCAGCAGTTACGGGGGCTTCGCTAGCACAGATACGCAGTATTTT. The chain combines TRBV6-6 with TRBJ2-3, with D maybe TRBD1 (6 bases). CDR3 length equals 16 residues. Trimming removed 2 bases from V and 0 bases from J, with 12 bases in between. CDR1 MNHNY and CDR2 SVGAGI come from the germline V gene (reference sequence).

This chain uses TRBV11-2 with TRBJ2-7; a weak D match, TRBD2 (6 bases). This CDR3 has 15 residues. Trimming removed 1 base from V and 0 bases from J, with 10 bases in between. Germline CDR1 reads SGHAT; CDR2 reads FQNNGV. This chain's CDR3 is CASSLAASASYEQYF. Here the CDR3 DNA reads TGTGCCAGCAGCTTAGCCGCTAGCGCCTCCTACGAGCAGTACTTC. The whole variable domain, filled in from reference TRBV11-2 and TRBJ2-7, reads EAGVAQSPRYKIIEKRQSVAFWCNPISGHATLYWYQQILGQGPKLLIQFQNNGVVDDSQLPKDRFSAERLKGVDSTLKIQPAKLEDSAVYLCASSLAASASYEQYFGPGTRLTVT.

The V and J genes are TRBV18 and TRBJ1-1; possibly TRBD1 for D (6 bases). Germline values: CDR1 KGHSH, CDR2 LQKENI. This CDR3 has 13 amino acids. The V and J ends lost 0 bases and 6 bases respectively, with 8 bases between them. CDR3 amino acids: CASSPPGAAEAFF. The CDR3 DNA sequence: TGTGCCAGCTCACCACCGGGGGCCGCTGAAGCTTTCTTT.